This TCR beta chain stems from a study of blood T cell repertoires in COVID-19. Those enrolled in Seattle joined during active infection and were followed longitudinally afterward. Repertoires were generated with immunoSEQ multiplex PCR, while TCRdb's copy carries only in-frame clones and drops some. Among roughly 130,000 clones listed, around 83% were seen once. This receptor was taken from a man between 25 and 39 years old with COVID-19, enrolled during active disease. The sequenced sample consisted of peripheral blood.

CDR3 amino acids: CASSPYWTGGISGANVLTF. The CDR3, as DNA: TGTGCCAGCAGCCCCTATTGGACAGGGGGGATATCTGGGGCCAACGTCCTGACTTTC. The chain joins TRBV5-6 to TRBJ2-6, with 10 bases aligning to TRBD1. Germline trimming cut 4 bases from V and 1 base from J; bases unmatched to any gene: 11. The CDR3 length is 19 residues. Looked up from germline, CDR1 is SGHDT and CDR2 is YYEEEE.